The 16 T cell receptor beta chains listed next were all sequenced from one sample in a study of cytomegalovirus exposure and HLA in healthy donors. Primers: 60 Vbeta forward and 13 Jbeta reverse. Here immunoSEQ multiplex PCR was the method, and the copy in TCRdb shows in-frame clones only, minus some. The repertoire holds under 150,000 clones, around 78% seen once, with 1.8% in the top ten. Sample: PBMCs. The source of these receptors is a woman aged 45-59 years in good health and CMV-seronegative.

V is TRBV15 and J is TRBJ2-1; 10 bases agree with TRBD2. The CDR3 spans 15 residues. V gave up 4 bases and J gave up 8 bases; unmatched junction bases: 8. The V gene's germline CDR1 is LNHNV and CDR2 YYDKDF (reference sequence). DNA of the CDR3: TGTGCCACCAGCAACCTAGCGGGAGTTGGACATGAGCAGTTCTTC. Its protein is CATSNLAGVGHEQFF.

The V gene is TRBV27, the J gene TRBJ1-2; 8 bases are a match to TRBD1. Looked up from germline, CDR1 is MNHEY and CDR2 is SMNVEV (reference sequence). The CDR3 contains 13 residues. V was pared by 6 bases and J by 4 bases, with 4 bases of the junction left unmatched. CDR3 region: CASRSTGGYGYTF. In DNA, the CDR3 is TGTGCCAGCAGGTCAACAGGGGGCTATGGCTACACCTTC.

The chain is built from TRBV7-2 and TRBJ1-4, with D possibly being TRBD1 (5 bases). This CDR3 contains 16 residues. CDR1 is SGHTA and CDR2 is FQGNSA in the germline V gene. V dropped 1 base and J dropped 7 bases, with 16 bases sitting between them. Here the CDR3 reads CASSLGGGGRAEKLFF. The CDR3 region has the DNA TGTGCCAGCAGCTTAGGCGGGGGGGGACGAGCTGAAAAACTGTTTTTT.

The chain links TRBV7-8 to TRBJ1-4; perhaps TRBD1 as D (6 bases). Trimming stripped 5 bases from V and 3 bases from J, with 22 bases between. The CDR3 is made up of 18 amino acids. Germline V gene data show CDR1 as SGHVS and CDR2 as FQNEAQ. CDR3 in amino acids: CASSPFAGAESSNEKLFF. CDR3 in DNA: TGTGCCAGCAGCCCTTTCGCAGGGGCAGAGAGTTCTAATGAAAAACTGTTTTTT.

The sample holds a few counts of this clone. The CDR3, as DNA: TGTGCCACCAAACAGGGACCCGGGTCCGAGCAGTACTTC. Encoded protein: CATKQGPGSEQYF. The rearrangement links TRBV18 to TRBJ2-7; a weak D match, TRBD1 (6 bases). Trimming shortened V by 10 bases and J by 6 bases, and 19 bases separated the two germline ends. Germline V gene lookup returns CDR1 KGHSH and CDR2 LQKENI. The CDR3 covers 13 residues.

The V and J genes are TRBV5-1 and TRBJ1-1, with TRBD1 as a possible D gene (5 bases). Trimming shortened V by 3 bases and J by 6 bases, and 21 bases separated the two germline ends. Germline CDR1 reads SGHRS; CDR2 reads YFSETQ. The CDR3 runs 16 residues. The CDR3 loop reads CASSYSGLGLNSEAFF. The CDR3 DNA is TGCGCCAGCAGCTACTCAGGGTTAGGCTTAAATTCTGAAGCTTTCTTT.

The CDR3 is CASSDLGSRETQYF. The CDR3 DNA follows: TGTGCCAGCAGTGACCTCGGGTCTAGGGAGACCCAGTACTTC. The genes are TRBV2 and TRBJ2-5; no clear D. Germline V gene data show CDR1 as SNHLY and CDR2 as FYNNEI. The CDR3 is 14 residues long. V lost 3 bases, J lost 5 bases, and 13 bases lay in between. The complete variable domain, with remaining parts taken from reference TRBV2 and TRBJ2-5, reads EPEVTQTPSHQVTQMGQEVILRCVPISNHLYFYWYRQILGQKVEFLVSFYNNEISEKSEIFDDQFSVERPDGSNFTLKIRSTKLEDSAMYFCASSDLGSRETQYFGPGTRLLVL.

V is TRBV6-5 and J is TRBJ2-1; TRBD2 matches 8 bases. Germline V gives CDR1 MNHEY, CDR2 SVGAGI. J was trimmed by 2 bases and V by 3 bases; bases with no gene match: 3. The CDR3 is made up of 15 amino acids. The CDR3 nucleotides are TGTGCCAGCAGTTATCGGGGGGGCCCCTACAATGAGCAGTTCTTC. It translates to CASSYRGGPYNEQFF.

The chain carries TRBV28 and TRBJ1-2, with D perhaps matching TRBD1 (5 bases). V lost 2 bases and J 4 bases, leaving 11 bases between the germline ends. Per germline, CDR1 MDHEN and CDR2 SYDVKM. The CDR3 length is 14 residues. CDR3 coding DNA: TGTGCCAGCAGTTTAGGGGGGGAGAGCTATGGCTACACCTTC. Its protein is CASSLGGESYGYTF.

CDR3 in amino acids: CASSALLADTQYF. CDR3 in DNA: TGTGCCAGCAGCGCCCTACTAGCGGATACGCAGTATTTT. The chain couples TRBV7-9 to TRBJ2-3; 7 nucleotides match TRBD2. CDR1 and CDR2 (germline): SEHNR, FQNEAQ (reference sequence). The CDR3 is 13 residues long. With V trimmed by 5 bases and J by 6 bases, 5 bases remained unmatched. Combining the CDR3 with reference TRBV7-9 and TRBJ2-3 gives the whole variable domain DTGVSQNPRHKITKRGQNVTFRCDPISEHNRLYWYRQTLGQGPEFLTYFQNEAQLEKSRLLSDRFSAERPKGSFSTLEIQRTEQGDSAMYLCASSALLADTQYFGPGTRLTVL.

The gene calls are TRBV5-1 and TRBJ1-2; 7 bases line up with TRBD1. Germline V gives CDR1 SGHRS, CDR2 YFSETQ. The CDR3 spans 16 residues. With V trimmed by 4 bases and J by 2 bases, 11 bases remained unmatched. CDR3 sequence reads: CASSLTWGQRNYGYTF. CDR3 DNA: TGCGCCAGCAGCCTGACCTGGGGACAGAGAAACTATGGCTACACCTTC.

The rearrangement uses TRBV28 and TRBJ1-4, with 7 bases aligning to TRBD1. The CDR3 consists of 15 residues. The V segment lost 4 bases and the J segment 6 bases; nucleotides outside the gene matches: 8. CDR1 is MDHEN, CDR2 SYDVKM, per germline. CDR3 amino acids: CASSSEGAHYEKLFF. The CDR3, as DNA: TGTGCCAGCAGTTCTGAGGGGGCGCATTATGAAAAACTGTTTTTT.

The CDR3 DNA sequence: TGCAGCGTTGAAGAACGACGGGACATGGACATAAGGGATTCTGGAAACACCATATATTTT. It yields the protein CSVEERRDMDIRDSGNTIYF. The chain has TRBV29-1 and TRBJ1-3; a possible D gene is TRBD1 (6 bases). V dropped 0 bases and J dropped 1 base, with 25 bases sitting between them. This CDR3 is 20 amino acids long. CDR1 and CDR2 (germline): SQVTM, ANQGSEA. The full variable domain, its missing parts supplied by reference TRBV29-1 and TRBJ1-3, is SAVISQKPSRDICQRGTSLTIQCQVDSQVTMMFWYRQQPGQSLTLIATANQGSEATYESGFVIDKFPISRPNLTFSTLTVSNMSPEDSSIYLCSVEERRDMDIRDSGNTIYFGEGSWLTVV.

The V and J genes are TRBV7-9 and TRBJ2-5; 7 nucleotides match TRBD2. The J call could be wrong; TRBJ2-7 is a better fit for the DNA end. There are 12 residues in the CDR3. Germline V gene sequence: CDR1 SEHNR, CDR2 FQNEAQ (reference sequence). CDR3 protein: CASTGTNYEQYF. In DNA, the CDR3 is TGTGCCAGCACGGGGACTAACTACGAGCAGTACTTC.

This chain joins TRBV27 and TRBJ1-5, with D unclear. In germline, CDR1 is MNHEY, CDR2 SMNVEV (reference sequence). V lost 6 bases, J lost 4 bases, and 13 bases lay in between. The CDR3 is 14 residues long. In DNA, the CDR3 is TGTGCCAGCAGCGGACTCGGGCCAAATCAGCCCCAGCATTTT. Amino acids: CASSGLGPNQPQHF.

The V and J genes are TRBV29-1 and TRBJ2-7, with D uncertain. The CDR3 extends over 11 amino acids. The germline gives CDR1 SQVTM, CDR2 ANQGSEA. V lost 4 bases and J lost 2, with 6 bases in between. CDR3 amino acids: CSVGVTYEQYF. The CDR3 DNA reads as TGCAGCGTTGGTGTAACCTACGAGCAGTACTTC.